This T cell receptor beta chain was sequenced for a study of control samples from healthy donors and cancer patients. The CDR3 sequence is 14 residues long. Between the trimmed V and J ends, which lost 8 bases and 4 bases, there was a span of 15 bases. Germline V gene data show CDR1 as SGHTA and CDR2 as FQGNSA. Clones were read by immunoSEQ multiplex PCR, and TCRdb kept only the in-frame ones, dropping some. Of 100,000 to 110,000 clones detected, less than 90% appear once; the ten largest clones hold 18%. The receptor was derived from a woman aged 45-60 years in good health. The material sequenced was blood. The V gene is TRBV7-2, the J gene TRBJ2-1; D is possibly TRBD1 or TRBD2 (6 bases each). CDR3 loop: CASRKGGGYNEQFF. In nucleotides, the CDR3 is TGTGCCAGCCGCAAGGGGGGCGGGTACAATGAGCAGTTCTTC.